A single sample is the source of the 24 T cell receptor beta chains below, sequenced in a study of CD8 T cells in ankylosing spondylitis. TCRdb re-called the 5' RACE reads through MiXCR, storing one row per CDR3 protein. This sample has 200,000 to 250,000 distinct CDR3 sequences, with 5.5% to 7.5% found just once. Antigen specificity for these receptors is unknown. Findings and limits, study-wide: Characteristic of ankylosing spondylitis blood, it appeared, was a TCR beta motif comprising several highly homologous variants.

Sequenced input: blood, either unsorted or a sorted T cell fraction (not recorded which). Every receptor here comes from a male donor with ankylosing spondylitis.

This clonotype was seen many times. The CDR3: CASSHSGTSSYEQYF. CDR3 sequence (DNA): TGCGCCAGCAGCCATAGCGGAACAAGCTCCTACGAGCAGTACTTC. The V call is TRBV4-1, the J call TRBJ2-7; D may be TRBD2 (6 bases). Between the trimmed V and J ends, which lost 3 bases and 0 bases, there was a span of 12 bases. Looked up from germline, CDR1 is MGHRA and CDR2 is YSYEKL. The CDR3 has 15 residues.

This clonotype occurred many times. The CDR3 spells CASTSSSGTHYEQYF. DNA for the CDR3: TGTGCCAGCACCTCTTCTAGCGGGACCCACTACGAGCAGTACTTC. V usage is TRBV12-3 or TRBV12-4 and J usage is TRBJ2-7; the match to TRBD2 covers 9 bases. The CDR3 runs to 15 residues. V was pared by 7 bases and J by 3 bases, with 10 bases of the junction left unmatched.

This sequence joins TRBV4-3 and TRBJ2-1, with 9 nucleotides matching TRBD2. CDR1 and CDR2 (germline): LGHNA, YSLEER. V shed 3 bases, J shed 4 bases, and the junction held 4 bases outside the gene matches. The CDR3 loop spans 15 amino acids. CDR3 region: CASSHTSGRYNEQFF. DNA for the CDR3: TGCGCCAGCAGCCATACTAGCGGGCGTTACAATGAGCAGTTCTTC.

Ten or more counts support this clonotype. V is TRBV7-9 and J is TRBJ1-5; D may be TRBD1 (5 bases). This CDR3 contains 15 residues. Germline-derived CDR1 and CDR2 are SEHNR and FQNEAQ (reference sequence). V lost 3 bases and J 5 bases, leaving 14 bases between the germline ends. The CDR3 reads CASSLGGMGDQPQHF. The DNA for the CDR3 is TGTGCCAGCAGCTTGGGGGGTATGGGCGATCAGCCCCAGCATTTT.

The sample holds many counts of this clonotype. V and J are TRBV20-1 and TRBJ2-3; D gene uncertain. V gave up 0 bases and J gave up 0 bases, with 13 bases separating them. Germline values: CDR1 DFQATT, CDR2 SNEGSKA (reference sequence). The CDR3 is made up of 16 amino acids. DNA for the CDR3: TGCAGTGCTAGAGATCTTGCGAGACCCAGCACAGATACGCAGTATTTT. Its protein product is CSARDLARPSTDTQYF.

This clonotype was observed a few times. J is TRBJ2-1 and V is TRBV4-2; 9 bases fit TRBD2. V was clipped by 0 bases and J by 6 bases; unmatched bases: 12. The CDR3 runs to 18 residues. Germline V CDR1 and CDR2: LGHNA, YNFKEQ. The CDR3 is CASSQDLRTSEDGNEQFF. As DNA, the CDR3 is TGTGCCAGCAGCCAAGATTTAAGGACTAGCGAGGATGGCAATGAGCAGTTCTTC.

V usage is TRBV15 and J usage is TRBJ2-2; D unclear. CDR1 is LNHNV, CDR2 YYDKDF, per germline (reference sequence). CDR3 length equals 14 residues. The CDR3 DNA follows: TGTAGCACCAGCAGAGACCCTAACACCGGGGAGCTGTTTTTT. It specifies CSTSRDPNTGELFF.

The sample holds many counts of this clonotype. The J gene is TRBJ2-3, the V gene TRBV24-1; D is ambiguous. The V gene lost 0 bases and the J gene lost 4 bases, with 1 base spanning the gap. The CDR3 has 12 residues. CDR1 and CDR2 from the germline V gene are KGHDR and SFDVKD. This CDR3 is CATSDLSDTQYF. CDR3 nucleotide sequence: TGTGCCACCAGTGATTTGTCAGATACGCAGTATTTT.

This clonotype showed up many times. The CDR3 sequence is CASSLDGQGARGYTF. In DNA, the CDR3 is TGTGCCAGCAGCTTAGACGGACAGGGGGCGCGTGGCTACACCTTC. The chain uses TRBV7-9 and TRBJ1-2, with TRBD1 identical over 11 bases. Germline trimming cut 1 base from V and 7 bases from J; bases unmatched to any gene: 5. The CDR3 extends over 15 amino acids. Per the germline V gene, CDR1 is SEHNR and CDR2 is FQNEAQ (reference sequence).

This clonotype was picked up many times. The chain recombines TRBV20-1 with TRBJ2-2; 7 positions match TRBD2. The CDR3 sequence is 13 residues long. With 3 bases clipped from V and 5 bases from J, the junction kept 3 bases outside the gene matches. CDR1 is DFQATT and CDR2 is SNEGSKA in the germline V gene (reference sequence). The CDR3 region has the DNA TGCAGTGCTAGTCGGGGAGGGACCGGGGAGCTGTTTTTT. It encodes CSASRGGTGELFF.

There are a few counts of this clonotype. The chain uses TRBV24-1 and TRBJ2-1, with D possibly TRBD1 on 5 matching bases. V lost 5 bases, J lost 4 bases, and 8 bases lay in between. From germline, CDR1 is KGHDR and CDR2 SFDVKD. This CDR3 comprises 13 residues. The CDR3: CATSGDSYNEQFF. CDR3 DNA: TGTGCCACCAGTGGAGACAGTTACAATGAGCAGTTCTTC.

The CDR3 reads CAISEVRTVNTGELFF. CDR3 nucleotide sequence: TGTGCCATCAGTGAGGTGAGGACAGTAAACACCGGGGAGCTGTTTTTT. V is TRBV10-3 and J is TRBJ2-2, with D possibly matching TRBD1 (6 bases). The germline gives CDR1 ENHRY, CDR2 SYGVKD. V lost 2 bases and J lost 2, with 12 bases in between. This CDR3 region has 16 residues.

This clonotype showed up many times. In DNA form, the CDR3 reads TGTGCCAGCAGTTACTCGAAAATTTGGAACAGGGGGTCTGGGGCCAACGTCCTGACTTTC. Protein product: CASSYSKIWNRGSGANVLTF. This rearrangement joins TRBV6-2 or TRBV6-3 to TRBJ2-6, with 8 bases fitting TRBD1. V gave up 0 bases and J gave up 1 base; unmatched junction bases: 11. The CDR3 runs to 20 residues. The V gene's germline CDR1 is MNHEY and CDR2 SVGEGT.

This clonotype was seen ten or more times. The genes are TRBV10-3 and TRBJ2-1; 7 nucleotides agree with TRBD1. The ends lost 4 bases at V and 8 bases at J; junction bases unmatched: 11. Germline CDR1 reads ENHRY; CDR2 reads SYGVKD. This CDR3 spans 15 amino acids. The CDR3 loop is CAISGYRGPRDEQFF. The CDR3 DNA sequence: TGTGCCATCAGTGGCTACAGGGGACCCCGAGATGAGCAGTTCTTC.

This clonotype was seen a handful of times. The genes are TRBV2 and TRBJ2-7; 8 bases line up with TRBD2. Germline CDR1 SNHLY, CDR2 FYNNEI. V gave up 11 bases and J gave up 2 bases; unmatched junction bases: 8. CDR3 length: 13 residues. The CDR3 here is CAGPEAGAYEQYF. Written as DNA, the CDR3 is TGTGCCGGACCCGAAGCGGGAGCCTACGAGCAGTACTTC.

This clonotype was observed at least ten times. The J gene is TRBJ2-1, the V gene TRBV7-8; D possibly corresponds to TRBD2 (5 bases). With 3 bases removed from V and 0 bases from J, the gap between germline ends came to 21 bases. The CDR3 sequence is 19 residues long. Germline CDR1 reads SGHVS; CDR2 reads FQNEAQ. The CDR3 is CASSFGKVEEVPSYNEQFF. The CDR3 bases are TGTGCCAGCAGCTTTGGCAAGGTGGAGGAGGTCCCCTCCTACAATGAGCAGTTCTTC.

This clonotype was recorded at least ten times. The rearrangement links TRBV12-3 or TRBV12-4 to TRBJ2-1; no firm D call. V was shortened by 5 bases and J by 7 bases, with 12 bases between the two germline ends. The CDR3 loop spans 13 amino acids. Here the CDR3 DNA reads TGTGCCAGCAGTACGGGTCTGGGGAATGAGCAGTTCTTC. This codes for CASSTGLGNEQFF.

The genes are TRBV5-1 and TRBJ1-2, with unresolved D. This CDR3 comprises 15 residues. V was trimmed by 2 bases and J by 3 bases, leaving 14 bases between them. The germline V gene has CDR1 SGHRS and CDR2 YFSETQ. The CDR3 loop reads CASSFRPGDDYGYTF. The DNA for the CDR3 is TGCGCCAGCAGCTTCCGGCCCGGGGATGACTATGGCTACACCTTC.

This clonotype was counted ten times or more. V usage is TRBV27 and J usage is TRBJ2-4; a weak D match, TRBD2 (6 bases). CDR3 length equals 11 residues. V gave up 3 bases and J gave up 9 bases, with 6 bases separating them. CDR1 and CDR2 from the germline V gene are MNHEY and SMNVEV (reference sequence). CDR3 nucleotides: TGTGCCAGCAGTTTCGGGGGCATTCAGTACTTC. It encodes CASSFGGIQYF.

Ten or more counts support this clonotype. The chain carries TRBV12-3 or TRBV12-4 and TRBJ2-6, with a possible D match to TRBD2 (6 bases). V was cut by 6 bases and J by 0 bases, with 15 bases left in between. This CDR3 is 17 amino acids long. This CDR3 is CASRPSRDSSGANVLTF. CDR3 sequence (DNA): TGTGCCAGCAGGCCCTCCCGGGACTCCTCTGGGGCCAACGTCCTGACTTTC.

This clonotype was seen ten or more times. The rearrangement uses TRBV28 and TRBJ2-2; 10 positions agree with TRBD2. From germline, CDR1 is MDHEN and CDR2 SYDVKM. V was clipped by 6 bases and J by 3 bases; unmatched bases: 7. This CDR3 contains 16 residues. The CDR3 DNA sequence: TGTGCCAGCAGCCCTAGCGGGAGACGTGACACCGGGGAGCTGTTTTTT. It yields the protein CASSPSGRRDTGELFF.

This clonotype has ten or more counts. The chain recombines TRBV2 with TRBJ2-7; 9 bases align to TRBD2. This CDR3 spans 13 amino acids. Germline V gives CDR1 SNHLY, CDR2 FYNNEI. The trim removed 11 bases at V and 2 bases at J, leaving 7 bases unmatched. CDR3 region: CAFSSGTTYEQYF. CDR3 in DNA: TGTGCCTTCTCTAGCGGGACTACCTACGAGCAGTACTTC.

This clonotype has a handful of counts. V gene TRBV13 combines with J gene TRBJ1-6; D uncertain. CDR1 is PRHDT and CDR2 is FYEKMQ in the germline V gene (reference sequence). Trimming took off 0 bases at V and 0 bases at J, with 12 bases between the two ends. The CDR3 consists of 18 residues. CDR3 sequence reads: CASSLGPRESSYNSPLHF. In DNA, the CDR3 is TGTGCCAGCAGCTTAGGCCCAAGGGAGAGCTCCTATAATTCACCCCTCCACTTT.

This clonotype was picked up many times. V gene TRBV28 combines with J gene TRBJ1-1; D is undetermined. The germline V and J ends were trimmed by 3 bases and 1 base, with 9 bases remaining between them. This CDR3 spans 14 amino acids. CDR1 is MDHEN, CDR2 SYDVKM, per germline. CDR3 region: CASSFTRGNTEAFF. DNA for the CDR3: TGTGCCAGCAGTTTTACCCGGGGGAACACTGAAGCTTTCTTT.